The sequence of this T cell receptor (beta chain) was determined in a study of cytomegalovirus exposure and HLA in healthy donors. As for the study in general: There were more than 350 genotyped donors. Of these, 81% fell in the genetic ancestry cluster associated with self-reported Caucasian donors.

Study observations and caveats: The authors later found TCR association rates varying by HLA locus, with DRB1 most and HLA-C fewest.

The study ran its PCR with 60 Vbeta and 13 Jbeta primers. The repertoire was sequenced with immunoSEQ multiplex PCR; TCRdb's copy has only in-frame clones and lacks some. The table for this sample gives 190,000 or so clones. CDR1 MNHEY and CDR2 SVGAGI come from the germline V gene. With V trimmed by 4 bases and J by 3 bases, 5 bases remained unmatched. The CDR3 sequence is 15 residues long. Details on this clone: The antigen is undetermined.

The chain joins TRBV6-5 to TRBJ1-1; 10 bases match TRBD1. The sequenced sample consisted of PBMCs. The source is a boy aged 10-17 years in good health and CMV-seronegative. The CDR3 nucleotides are TGTGCCAGCAGTTCGCCCGGGACAGGGGACACTGAAGCTTTCTTT. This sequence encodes CASSSPGTGDTEAFF.